This TCR beta chain was recorded in a study of T-cell reconstitution after alpha-beta-depleted transplantation in children. Study conclusions and caveats: Diversity and T-cell counts at one year after transplant derived mostly from new T cells. Several hundred rapidly expanded clones from non-depleted graft cells reportedly supplied alpha-beta T cells about two months post-transplant. Some patients' high day-60 TCRbeta diversity was attributed to recipient cells surviving conditioning.

V was shortened by 3 bases and J by 0 bases, with 13 bases between the two germline ends. This CDR3 region has 16 residues. The germline CDR1 and CDR2 sequences are SGHDT and YYEEEE. Comments on this clonotype: Its antigen is unidentified.

Using unique molecular identifiers, the investigators prepared the TCRbeta library. TCRdb itself ran the PCR reads through MiXCR, one entry per CDR3 protein. The data show 610,000 or so distinct CDR3 sequences, roughly 30% seen once. V gene TRBV5-6 combines with J gene TRBJ2-1; D could derive from TRBD1 or TRBD2 (6 bases each). The sequenced sample was PBMCs, obtained before TCRalphabeta/CD19-depleted stem cell transplant. This sequence was found in a boy in the first two years of life with Wiskott-Aldrich syndrome, due to receive a stem cell transplant. CDR3 loop: CASSSRGLSSYNEQFF. The CDR3 bases are TGTGCCAGCAGCTCCAGGGGACTTAGCTCCTACAATGAGCAGTTCTTC. Drawing the rest from reference TRBV5-6 and TRBJ2-1, the complete variable domain is DAGVTQSPTHLIKTRGQQVTLRCSPKSGHDTVSWYQQALGQGPQFIFQYYEEEERQRGNFPDRFSGHQFPNYSSELNVNALLLGDSALYLCASSSRGLSSYNEQFFGPGTRLTVL.